This T cell receptor beta chain is from a study of shared clonotypes between healthy human individuals. General study points: It was expected that sequencing depth would affect clonotype sharing among donors.

CD45RO-negative, CCR7-selected cells formed the naive CD8 fraction, which excluded terminally differentiated effector memory CD45RA+ cells. Profiled with immunoSEQ multiplex PCR; TCRdb holds only in-frame clones, not every one. The sample includes more than 2 million clones, roughly 95% of them seen just once. Germline values: CDR1 SGHTA, CDR2 FQGTGA. The CDR3 loop spans 16 amino acids. Trimming removed 3 bases from V and 0 bases from J; junction bases left unmatched: 6. Regarding this clone: What it binds is unknown.

The chain is built from TRBV7-3 and TRBJ2-7, with 9 bases that match TRBD1. This sequence originates from a man aged 18-30 years in good health. Some clones in this sample may be carry-over from other donors' samples. The specimen sequenced was naive CD8+ T cells from PBMCs. Here the CDR3 reads CASSFRRDRVSYEQYF. In DNA, the CDR3 is TGTGCCAGCAGCTTCCGCCGGGACAGGGTCTCCTACGAGCAGTACTTC.